This T cell receptor (beta chain) was retrieved from a study of blood T cell repertoires in COVID-19. Study overall: The samples span acute and convalescent COVID-19 from the United States, Italy and Spain. T cells, B-cell-depleted T cells, or PBMCs supplied cDNA or gDNA.

Under the authors' procedure: How many nucleated cells were present was estimated from reference gene primer amplification. Repertoires were generated with immunoSEQ multiplex PCR, while TCRdb's copy carries only in-frame clones and drops some. The V and J calls and the clone size are those of that table, but D and trimming were determined from the DNA. The table lists roughly 180,000 clones, more than 80% of them singletons. V lost 8 bases to trimming and J lost 3 bases, with 10 bases between them. The germline CDR1 and CDR2 sequences are MDHEN and SYDVKM. This CDR3 is built from 12 residues. The sequence was collected from a woman in her sixties with acute or convalescent COVID-19. The specimen sequenced was peripheral blood. The chain joins TRBV28 to TRBJ1-1; D is uncertain. CDR3 nucleotide sequence: TGTGCCAGCTCAGCGAGGTACACTGAAGCTTTCTTT. It codes for CASSARYTEAFF.